This TCR beta chain derives from a study of T cells in Graves' hyperthyroidism and ophthalmopathy. About the study: Peripheral blood collection took place at initial diagnosis, before any treatment.

The CDR3 is made up of 14 amino acids. Deletions cut 4 bases from V and 2 bases from J, with 12 bases between. The V gene's germline CDR1 is MNHEY and CDR2 SVGAGI. Extraction of PBMCs used approximately 10 ml of fresh peripheral blood. Regions amplified from RNA transcripts were the TCR beta CDR3 regions. The HTBI set primed first-round TCR CDR3 RT-PCR. MiXCR, run by TCRdb on the multiplex PCR reads, gives a single entry per CDR3 protein. The data hold about 260,000 distinct CDR3 sequences, with about 25% observed a single time. This clonotype was seen a few times. The sequencing sample was made of blood. The chain employs TRBV6-5 and TRBJ2-7; D ambiguous. The source is a man aged 40-49 years with Graves' hyperthyroidism that later progressed to Graves' ophthalmopathy. The CDR3 region has the DNA TGTGCCAGCAGTTCCCTAACAAGCGCCTACGAGCAGTACTTC. Translation gives CASSSLTSAYEQYF.